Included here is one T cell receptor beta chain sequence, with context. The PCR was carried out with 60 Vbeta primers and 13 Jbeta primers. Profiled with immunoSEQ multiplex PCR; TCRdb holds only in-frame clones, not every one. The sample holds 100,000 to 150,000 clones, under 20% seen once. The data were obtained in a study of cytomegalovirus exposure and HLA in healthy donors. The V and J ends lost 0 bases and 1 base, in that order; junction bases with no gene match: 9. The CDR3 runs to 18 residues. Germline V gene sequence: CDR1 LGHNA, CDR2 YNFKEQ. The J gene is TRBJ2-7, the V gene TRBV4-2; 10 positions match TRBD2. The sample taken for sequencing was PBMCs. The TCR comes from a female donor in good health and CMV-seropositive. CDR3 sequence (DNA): TGTGCCAGCAGCCAAGATTCCCTAGCGGGAGATATGTCCTACGAGCAGTACTTC. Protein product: CASSQDSLAGDMSYEQYF.